Listed below are T cell receptor beta chains from one sample, sequenced in a study of Ad26.COV2.S vaccination and SARS-CoV-2 variants. Repertoires were generated with immunoSEQ multiplex PCR, while TCRdb's copy carries only in-frame clones and drops some. The sample lists approximately 420,000 clones; 75% to 90% were seen once. Sequencing used peripheral blood, obtained in a trial of Ad26.COV2.S vaccine versus placebo. The receptors were gathered from a person between 18 and 65 years old who received the Ad26.COV2.S COVID-19 vaccine or a placebo. Each CDR3 is given with its conserved first and last residue. Each record gives: J gene, clone size, D gene, V gene, CDR3 protein, CDR3 DNA. The D gene is left open where the match is weak. Expanded clones get a size class; other rows say once, few or many, or leave the size out.

TRBJ1-3 few - TRBV3-1/TRBV3-2 CASSPIGATGNTIYF TGTGCCAGCAGCCCAATAGGGGCTACTGGAAACACCATATATTTT
TRBJ1-1 - - TRBV5-1 CASSPSGDRITEAFF TGCGCCAGCAGCCCAAGCGGCGACAGGATCACTGAAGCTTTCTTT
TRBJ2-4 once - TRBV6-1 CASSADGDQTLATKNIQYF TGTGCCAGCAGTGCCGACGGGGACCAAACGCTAGCTACCAAAAACATTCAGTACTTC
TRBJ1-1 - - TRBV18 CASSPQTGMVNTEAFF TGTGCCAGCTCACCTCAAACAGGTATGGTGAACACTGAAGCTTTCTTT
TRBJ1-2 - - TRBV30 CAWSVERGNYGYTF TGTGCCTGGAGTGTAGAAAGGGGGAACTATGGCTACACCTTC
TRBJ2-7 - TRBD2 TRBV6-2/TRBV6-3 CASSYSGGNEQYF TGTGCCAGCAGTTATTCGGGGGGAAACGAGCAGTACTTC
TRBJ2-2 once - TRBV4-1 CASSQVFDTGELFF TGCGCCAGCAGCCAAGTATTCGACACCGGGGAGCTGTTTTTT
TRBJ1-5 - - TRBV6-2/TRBV6-3 CASSSDGYRNQPQHF TGTGCCAGCAGTTCGGACGGGTACAGGAATCAGCCCCAGCATTTT
TRBJ2-3 - - TRBV24-1 CATKMARTSSTDTQYF TGTGCCACCAAAATGGCACGTACGAGCAGCACAGATACGCAGTATTTT
TRBJ1-5 - - TRBV3-1/TRBV3-2 CASSQDTGRAQPQHF TGTGCCAGCAGCCAAGATACGGGTCGAGCCCAGCCCCAGCATTTT
TRBJ2-1 - - TRBV12-3/TRBV12-4 CASRLAGDEQFF TGTGCCAGTCGACTGGCGGGCGATGAGCAGTTCTTC
TRBJ1-2 - - TRBV6-1 CASSERGDYGYTF TGTGCCAGCAGTGAAAGGGGAGACTATGGCTACACCTTC
TRBJ2-7 once TRBD1 TRBV3-1/TRBV3-2 CASSHRTGTPGEQYF TGTGCCAGCAGCCATCGGACAGGGACCCCGGGAGAGCAGTACTTC
TRBJ1-1 - - TRBV10-3 CAISTGLRGEAFF TGTGCCATCTCGACAGGCTTAAGGGGTGAAGCTTTCTTT
TRBJ1-5 - - TRBV29-1 CSALQANNQPQHF TGCAGCGCATTACAGGCAAACAATCAGCCCCAGCATTTT
TRBJ2-3 - - TRBV5-5 CASSLDVLFTDTQYF TGTGCCAGCAGCTTGGATGTTCTTTTCACAGATACGCAGTATTTT
TRBJ2-2 - TRBD2 TRBV15 CATSRELRLAAGGGGELFF TGTGCCACCAGCAGAGAATTACGGCTAGCGGCGGGAGGCGGCGGGGAGCTGTTTTTT
TRBJ2-1 - - TRBV24-1 CATSDTADNEQFF TGTGCCACCAGTGATACTGCGGACAATGAGCAGTTCTTC
TRBJ1-1 once - TRBV7-2 CASSQGRLDTEAFF TGTGCCAGCAGCCAGGGCAGGTTGGACACTGAAGCTTTCTTT
TRBJ1-1 - - TRBV30 CAWRRSMNTEAFF TGTGCCTGGAGGAGATCAATGAACACTGAAGCTTTCTTT
TRBJ2-7 - TRBD1 TRBV5-6 CASSTGASSYEQYF TGTGCCAGCAGCACAGGGGCGAGCTCCTACGAGCAGTACTTC
TRBJ1-1 - - TRBV5-6 CASSFGQLNEAFF TGTGCCAGCAGCTTCGGACAGTTAAATGAAGCTTTCTTT
TRBJ1-2 once - TRBV19 CASSSREYYGYTF TGTGCCAGTAGTAGTAGGGAATACTATGGCTACACCTTC
TRBJ2-7 - - TRBV7-9 CASSLLLRYEQYF TGTGCCAGCAGCTTACTCCTCCGCTACGAGCAGTACTTC
TRBJ2-1 - TRBD2 TRBV2 CASSGPSGGGNEQFF TGTGCCAGCAGTGGTCCCAGCGGGGGGGGCAATGAGCAGTTCTTC
TRBJ2-5 - - TRBV15 CATSTRQIQETQYF TGTGCCACCAGCACCCGACAGATACAAGAGACCCAGTACTTC
TRBJ1-2 - - TRBV5-1 CASSLDPENNYGYTF TGCGCCAGCAGCTTGGATCCAGAGAATAACTATGGCTACACCTTC
TRBJ2-2 - - TRBV15 CATSRDLGTGELFF TGTGCCACCAGCAGAGATCTCGGGACCGGGGAGCTGTTTTTT
TRBJ1-1 - - TRBV7-9 CASSLNSGTEAFF TGTGCCAGCAGCTTAAATTCGGGCACTGAAGCTTTCTTT
TRBJ2-1 - - TRBV5-1 CASSLDLRVNEQFF TGCGCCAGCAGCTTGGACCTGAGGGTCAATGAGCAGTTCTTC
TRBJ1-1 - - TRBV4-1 CASSPEPGHRNTEAFF TGCGCCAGCAGCCCGGAACCGGGACACAGGAACACTGAAGCTTTCTTT
TRBJ1-2 - TRBD1 TRBV4-1 CASSFDRGGYGYTF TGCGCCAGCAGCTTCGACAGGGGTGGCTATGGCTACACCTTC
TRBJ2-1 - - TRBV3-1/TRBV3-2 CASSQEGGVFF TGTGCCAGCAGCCAAGAGGGTGGGGTGTTCTTC
TRBJ2-3 - TRBD2 TRBV2 CASSPRLAGSTDTQYF TGTGCCAGCAGTCCGAGACTAGCGGGAAGCACAGATACGCAGTATTTT
TRBJ2-1 - TRBD1 TRBV27 CASSSGQGYNEQFF TGTGCCAGCAGTTCGGGACAGGGATACAATGAGCAGTTCTTC
TRBJ2-7 - TRBD1 TRBV3-1/TRBV3-2 CASSRGRQGYEQYF TGTGCCAGCAGCCGCGGACGACAGGGGTACGAGCAGTACTTC
TRBJ2-4 once - TRBV4-1 CASAPQGNLAKNIQYF TGCGCCAGCGCTCCCCAGGGAAACCTAGCCAAAAACATTCAGTACTTC
TRBJ1-1 - - TRBV12-3/TRBV12-4 CASSTTVNTEAFF TGTGCCAGCAGCACGACAGTTAACACTGAAGCTTTCTTT
TRBJ2-1 - - TRBV7-9 CASRGGQDRYEQFF TGTGCCAGCAGGGGAGGACAGGACAGGTATGAGCAGTTCTTC
TRBJ2-1 - - TRBV3-1/TRBV3-2 CASSQVGEQFF TGTGCCAGCAGCCAAGTCGGAGAGCAGTTCTTC
TRBJ2-5 - - TRBV5-8 CASRWRGRETQYF TGTGCCAGCAGGTGGAGGGGCCGGGAGACCCAGTACTTC
TRBJ1-1 - - TRBV20-1 CSASSVMNTEAFF TGCAGTGCTAGTTCAGTAATGAACACTGAAGCTTTCTTT
TRBJ2-5 - TRBD2 TRBV2 CASSDGLAVQETQYF TGTGCCAGCAGTGACGGACTAGCGGTACAAGAGACCCAGTACTTC
TRBJ2-7 - - TRBV10-1 CASSEFTDYEQYF TGCGCCAGCAGTGAGTTTACCGACTACGAGCAGTACTTC
TRBJ1-2 - - TRBV5-6 CASSLLDILGYGYTF TGTGCCAGCAGCTTGTTGGATATTCTAGGGTATGGCTACACCTTC
TRBJ2-7 few TRBD2 TRBV20-1 CSASKGLAGYEQYF TGCAGTGCTAGTAAAGGGCTAGCGGGTTACGAGCAGTACTTC
TRBJ1-4 once - TRBV9 CASSPTTGQNEKLFF TGTGCCAGCAGCCCAACCACAGGGCAGAATGAAAAACTGTTTTTT
TRBJ2-1 - - TRBV4-3 CASSHGLLLYNEQFF TGCGCCAGCAGCCACGGACTACTACTCTACAATGAGCAGTTCTTC
TRBJ2-2 - - TRBV7-2 CASSITSSGTGELFF TGTGCCAGCAGCATTACCTCGAGCGGCACCGGGGAGCTGTTTTTT
TRBJ1-6 once - TRBV6-5 CASTPAFNSPLHF TGTGCCAGCACCCCGGCTTTTAATTCACCCCTCCACTTT
TRBJ1-3 - - TRBV7-2 CASSLLSTAGNTIYF TGTGCCAGCAGCTTACTAAGCACCGCTGGAAACACCATATATTTT
TRBJ2-3 - TRBD2 TRBV4-1 CASSQATSGGAVTDTQYF TGCGCCAGCAGCCAGGCGACTAGCGGGGGGGCGGTCACAGATACGCAGTATTTT
TRBJ1-2 - TRBD1 TRBV7-9 CASSDPTGGNFDGYTF TGTGCCAGCAGCGACCCGACAGGGGGCAATTTCGATGGCTACACCTTC
TRBJ2-2 - TRBD1 TRBV6-4 CASSGQGMGTGELFF TGTGCCAGCAGCGGACAGGGGATGGGCACCGGGGAGCTGTTTTTT
TRBJ2-1 - - TRBV7-9 CASKQLDLREQFF TGTGCCAGTAAACAGCTGGACTTACGGGAGCAGTTCTTC
TRBJ1-1 - - TRBV4-1 CASSLRGHTEAFF TGCGCCAGCAGCCTCAGGGGACACACTGAAGCTTTCTTT
TRBJ2-1 - TRBD1 TRBV7-9 CASRRGTVYNEQFF TGTGCCAGCAGGCGAGGGACAGTATACAATGAGCAGTTCTTC
TRBJ2-1 - - TRBV7-8 CASSLNPASPSGNEQFF TGTGCCAGCAGCTTAAACCCAGCCTCACCCTCAGGGAATGAGCAGTTCTTC
TRBJ1-6 - TRBD1 TRBV30 CAWSPGQGVFGYNSPLHF TGTGCCTGGAGTCCGGGACAGGGGGTTTTTGGCTATAATTCACCCCTCCACTTT